This T cell receptor beta chain appears in the sequencing data of a study of cytomegalovirus exposure and HLA in healthy donors. Overall study results and limits: Usually a TCR sequence was rare, but some public TCRs were found in many donors. Specificity for CMV antigens was confirmed in vitro for three of the CMV-associated chains.

The germline gives CDR1 SGHTA, CDR2 FQGTGA. This CDR3 is built from 15 residues. V lost 1 base and J lost 7, with 13 bases in between. To note about this clone: Its antigen is still unknown.

Assay used: immunoSEQ multiplex PCR; TCRdb lists only in-frame clones, some missing. The repertoire holds about 150,000 clones, with just over 85% as singletons. The donors were members of the roughly 120-subject validation cohort (separate from the roughly 700-subject first cohort). The TCR originated in a human donor in good health. This chain joins TRBV7-3 and TRBJ1-4; D is ambiguous. Sequencing was carried out using PBMCs. The CDR3 loop is CASSLNGVGVEKLFF. In nucleotides, the CDR3 is TGTGCCAGCAGCTTAAACGGGGTTGGGGTTGAAAAACTGTTTTTT.